The present T cell receptor (beta chain) was sequenced within a study of T cell responses to AZD1222 COVID-19 vaccine. Sequenced by immunoSEQ multiplex PCR; TCRdb stores in-frame clones only, minus some. The table shows about 180,000 clones, with around 88% occurring only once. The CDR3 is 16 amino acids. The germline V gene encodes CDR1 SGHRS and CDR2 YFSETQ. With V trimmed by 4 bases and J by 9 bases, 15 bases remained unmatched. This clone was recorded a few times. V usage is TRBV5-1 and J usage is TRBJ2-1, with 8 bases matching TRBD1. Source: peripheral blood, taken 28 days after the second AZD1222 dose. This receptor was taken from an adult who received the AZD1222 COVID-19 vaccine. The CDR3 is CASSRGGQGAEGEQFF. CDR3 nucleotides: TGCGCCAGCAGCCGGGGAGGCCAGGGGGCGGAAGGTGAGCAGTTCTTC. The full variable domain, completed using reference TRBV5-1 and TRBJ2-1, is KAGVTQTPRYLIKTRGQQVTLSCSPISGHRSVSWYQQTPGQGLQFLFEYFSETQRNKGNFPGRFSGRQFSNSRSEMNVSTLELGDSALYLCASSRGGQGAEGEQFFGPGTRLTVL.